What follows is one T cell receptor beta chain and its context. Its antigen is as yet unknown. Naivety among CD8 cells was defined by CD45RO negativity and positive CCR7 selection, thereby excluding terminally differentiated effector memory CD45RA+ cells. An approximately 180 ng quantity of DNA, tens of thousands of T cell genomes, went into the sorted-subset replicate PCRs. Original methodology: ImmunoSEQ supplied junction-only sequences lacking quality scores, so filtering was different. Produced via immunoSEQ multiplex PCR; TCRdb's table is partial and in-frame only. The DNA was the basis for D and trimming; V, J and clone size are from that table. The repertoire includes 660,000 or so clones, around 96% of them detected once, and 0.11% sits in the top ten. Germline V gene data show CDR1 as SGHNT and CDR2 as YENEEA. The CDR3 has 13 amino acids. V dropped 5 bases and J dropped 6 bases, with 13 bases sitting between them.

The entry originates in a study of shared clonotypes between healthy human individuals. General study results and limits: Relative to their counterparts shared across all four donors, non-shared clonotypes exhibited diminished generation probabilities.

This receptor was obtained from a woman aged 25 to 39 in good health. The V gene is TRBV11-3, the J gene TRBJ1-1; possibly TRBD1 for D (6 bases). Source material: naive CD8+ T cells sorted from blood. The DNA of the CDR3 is TGTGCCAGCAGCCTTGGCGGGGGCGCTGAAGCTTTCTTT. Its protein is CASSLGGGAEAFF.